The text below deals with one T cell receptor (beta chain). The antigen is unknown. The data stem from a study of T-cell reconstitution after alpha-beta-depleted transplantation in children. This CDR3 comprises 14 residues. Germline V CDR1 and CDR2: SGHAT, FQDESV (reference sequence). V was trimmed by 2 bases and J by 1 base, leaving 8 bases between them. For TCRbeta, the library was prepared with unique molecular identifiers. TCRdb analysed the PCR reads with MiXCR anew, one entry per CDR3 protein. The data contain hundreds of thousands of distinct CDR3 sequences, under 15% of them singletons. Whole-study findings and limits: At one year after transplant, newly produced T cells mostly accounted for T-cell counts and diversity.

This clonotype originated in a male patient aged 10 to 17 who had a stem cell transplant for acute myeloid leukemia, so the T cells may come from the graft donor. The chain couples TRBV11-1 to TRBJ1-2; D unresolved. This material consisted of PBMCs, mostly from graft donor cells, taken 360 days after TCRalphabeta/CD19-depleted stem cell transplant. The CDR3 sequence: CASSLSAINYGYTF. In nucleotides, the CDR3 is TGTGCCAGCAGCTTATCGGCCATTAACTATGGCTACACCTTC. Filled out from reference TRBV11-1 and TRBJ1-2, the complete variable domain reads EAEVAQSPRYKITEKSQAVAFWCDPISGHATLYWYRQILGQGPELLVQFQDESVVDDSQLPKDRFSAERLKGVDSTLKIQPAELGDSAMYLCASSLSAINYGYTFGSGTRLTVV.